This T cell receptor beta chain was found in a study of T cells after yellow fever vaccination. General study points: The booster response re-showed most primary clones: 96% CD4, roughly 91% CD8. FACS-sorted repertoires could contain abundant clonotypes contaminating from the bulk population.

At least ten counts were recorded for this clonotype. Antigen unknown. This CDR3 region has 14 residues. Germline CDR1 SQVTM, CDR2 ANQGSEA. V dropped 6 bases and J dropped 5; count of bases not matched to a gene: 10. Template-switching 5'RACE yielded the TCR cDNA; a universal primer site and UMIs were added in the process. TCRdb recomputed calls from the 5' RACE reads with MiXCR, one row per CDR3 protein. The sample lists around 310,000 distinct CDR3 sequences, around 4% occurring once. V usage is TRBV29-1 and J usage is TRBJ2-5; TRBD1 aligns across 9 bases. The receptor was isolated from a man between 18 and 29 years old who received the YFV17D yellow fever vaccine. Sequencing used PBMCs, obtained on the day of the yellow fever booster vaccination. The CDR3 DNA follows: TGCAGCGTCCTCAACAGGGGGCGGACGGAGACCCAGTACTTC. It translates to CSVLNRGRTETQYF.